A single sample is the source of the 16 T cell receptor beta chains below, sequenced in a study of breast tumors, draining lymph nodes, adjacent tissues. TCRdb processed the multiplex PCR reads anew with MiXCR; each CDR3 protein has one entry. The sample includes roughly 260,000 distinct CDR3 sequences, under 35% seen only once; the top ten take over 0.95%. Breast cancer patients provided tissue from their axillary draining lymph nodes. The sample comprised axillary lymph node tissue. These receptors all stem from a female donor with breast cancer. Some clones in this sample may be carry-over from other donors' samples.

Comment on this clonotype: A much larger clone lies a single base off, so this may be a read error. This sequence joins TRBV11-2 and TRBJ2-5, with 7 nucleotides matching TRBD2. The germline V gene encodes CDR1 SGHAT and CDR2 FQNNGV. CDR3 length equals 16 residues. In DNA, the CDR3 is TGCGCCAGCAGCCAACCGCCGGGACGGGGGGAAGAGACCCAGTACTTC. Translation gives CASSQPPGRGEETQYF.

The table lists this clonotype with many counts. The genes are TRBV5-8 and TRBJ1-2; possibly TRBD1 for D (6 bases). This CDR3 has 15 residues. Germline-derived CDR1 and CDR2 are SGHTS and YDEGEE. V was trimmed by 4 bases and J by 2 bases, leaving 15 bases between them. As DNA, the CDR3 is TGTGCCAGCAGCGCCGGGACTGGACAGAACTATGGCTACACCTTC. It yields the protein CASSAGTGQNYGYTF.

Remarks on this clonotype: This sequence may be a read error, since a much larger clone differs from it by one base. The J gene is TRBJ2-5, the V gene TRBV11-2, with unresolved D. Trimming took 1 base from V and 1 from J, leaving 10 bases between them. CDR3 length: 15 residues. CDR1 and CDR2 (germline): SGHAT, FQNNGV. In DNA form, the CDR3 reads TGTGCCAGCAGCTTAGGGCAGGCCTTCCAAGAGACCCAGTACTTC. This codes for CASSLGQAFQETQYF.

The sample holds many counts of this clonotype. The gene calls are TRBV10-3 and TRBJ1-2; 8 bases match TRBD1. Germline CDR1 and CDR2: ENHRY and SYGVKD. V dropped 7 bases and J dropped 3; count of bases not matched to a gene: 4. There are 13 residues in the CDR3. CDR3 sequence (DNA): TGTGCCATCACCCAGACAGGGGACTATGGCTACACCTTC. Translating it yields CAITQTGDYGYTF.

The rearrangement uses TRBV12-3 or TRBV12-4 and TRBJ1-2; 9 bases line up with TRBD1. V was pared by 6 bases and J by 5 bases, with 4 bases of the junction left unmatched. The CDR3 consists of 13 residues. The CDR3 protein is CASRQGQGYGYTF. CDR3 coding DNA: TGTGCCAGCAGACAGGGACAGGGTTATGGCTACACCTTC.

In this sample, this clonotype turned up many times. The rearrangement uses TRBV11-3 and TRBJ2-3; D is ambiguous. This CDR3 is built from 15 residues. With 1 base removed from V and 6 bases from J, the gap between germline ends came to 14 bases. Germline CDR1 is SGHNT and CDR2 is YENEEA. CDR3: CASSLGQAKEDTQYF. For the CDR3, the DNA is TGTGCCAGCAGCTTAGGCCAGGCCAAGGAGGATACGCAGTATTTT.

In this sample, this clonotype turned up many times. This chain connects TRBV20-1 to TRBJ2-7, with 10 positions matching TRBD2. The J segment lost 4 bases and the V segment lost 4 bases, leaving 10 bases of the junction unmatched. The CDR3 spans 15 residues. The V gene's germline CDR1 is DFQATT and CDR2 SNEGSKA (reference sequence). The CDR3 sequence: CSANPSGSPGYEQYF. The CDR3 bases are TGCAGTGCTAACCCTAGCGGGAGCCCCGGATACGAGCAGTACTTC.

This clonotype was seen repeatedly, ten times or more. CDR3 coding DNA: TGCAGTGCTAGAGCCCAGCGGGGATTCACCGGGGAGCTGTTTTTT. Translated: CSARAQRGFTGELFF. This rearrangement joins TRBV20-1 to TRBJ2-2, with 7 bases identical to TRBD2. Germline values: CDR1 DFQATT, CDR2 SNEGSKA (reference sequence). This CDR3 is built from 15 residues. The trim removed 1 base at V and 4 bases at J, leaving 6 bases unmatched.

The chain uses TRBV27 and TRBJ2-2; 9 bases agree with TRBD1. J lost 6 bases, V lost 9 bases, and 8 bases had no gene match. The CDR3 loop spans 14 amino acids. Germline CDR1 reads MNHEY; CDR2 reads SMNVEV (reference sequence). CDR3 sequence: CASSLDRGAGELFF. CDR3 sequence (DNA): TGTGCCAGTAGCCTGGACAGGGGTGCCGGGGAGCTGTTTTTT.

This clonotype was counted ten times or more. The V and J genes are TRBV20-1 and TRBJ2-2, with a possible D match to TRBD2 (7 bases). CDR1 and CDR2 (germline): DFQATT, SNEGSKA (reference sequence). V was shortened by 6 bases and J by 2 bases, with 16 bases between the two germline ends. The CDR3 extends over 15 amino acids. This chain's CDR3 is CSAEGGGSNTGELFF. As DNA, the CDR3 is TGCAGTGCAGAGGGGGGCGGGAGCAACACCGGGGAGCTGTTTTTT.

The genes are TRBV10-3 and TRBJ2-3, with TRBD2 matching over 11 bases. With 6 bases clipped from V and 4 bases from J, the junction kept 3 bases outside the gene matches. Germline CDR1 ENHRY, CDR2 SYGVKD. This CDR3 contains 14 residues. CDR3 protein: CAIRLAGGPDTQYF. The CDR3 nucleotides read TGTGCCATCAGGTTAGCGGGAGGGCCAGATACGCAGTATTTT.

Ten or more counts support this clonotype. This chain uses TRBV4-1 with TRBJ2-3; TRBD2 is a possible D gene (5 bases). The CDR3 runs 18 residues. V dropped 1 base and J dropped 0 bases, with 17 bases sitting between them. Germline V gene data show CDR1 as MGHRA and CDR2 as YSYEKL. The CDR3 coding sequence is TGCGCCAGCAGCCAAGCCTTGTGGACCGGACTCAGCACAGATACGCAGTATTTT. Residues: CASSQALWTGLSTDTQYF.

This clonotype occurred many times. This rearrangement joins TRBV24-1 to TRBJ2-1; TRBD1 aligns across 12 bases. The CDR3 extends over 17 amino acids. The junction had 14 bases not matched to a gene; V was cut back by 3 bases and J by 12 bases. Germline V lookup: CDR1 KGHDR, CDR2 SFDVKD. The CDR3 DNA is TGTGCCACCAGTGATCGACGCCGGGGACAGGGGGCGGTAGGGCAGTTCTTC. Its protein is CATSDRRRGQGAVGQFF.

This chain uses TRBV10-3 with TRBJ1-1; the D is unclear. The CDR3 sequence is 12 residues long. Trimming shortened V by 6 bases and J by 1 base, and 6 bases separated the two germline ends. Germline CDR1 ENHRY, CDR2 SYGVKD. CDR3 coding DNA: TGTGCCATCAGGGACCCGAACACTGAAGCTTTCTTT. It specifies CAIRDPNTEAFF.

This clonotype was recorded at least ten times. J is TRBJ2-7 and V is TRBV20-1, with D possibly TRBD2 on 5 matching bases. Germline V gene sequence: CDR1 DFQATT, CDR2 SNEGSKA (reference sequence). The CDR3 runs 13 residues. Trimming stripped 2 bases from V and 2 bases from J, with 10 bases between. The CDR3 protein is CSARRTGTYEQYF. The CDR3 DNA follows: TGCAGTGCTAGAAGGACGGGAACCTACGAGCAGTACTTC.

About this clonotype itself: A read error is likely, as this CDR3 ends without the conserved phenylalanine or tryptophan. This chain uses TRBV30 with TRBJ1-1; D gene ambiguous. The germline V gene has CDR1 GTSNPN and CDR2 SVGIG (reference sequence). This CDR3 region has 12 residues. The V and J ends lost 2 bases and 4 bases respectively, with 8 bases between them. In nucleotides, the CDR3 is TGTGCCTGGAGTTACGGGTCCACTGAAGCTTTCCTT. Protein sequence: CAWSYGSTEAFL.